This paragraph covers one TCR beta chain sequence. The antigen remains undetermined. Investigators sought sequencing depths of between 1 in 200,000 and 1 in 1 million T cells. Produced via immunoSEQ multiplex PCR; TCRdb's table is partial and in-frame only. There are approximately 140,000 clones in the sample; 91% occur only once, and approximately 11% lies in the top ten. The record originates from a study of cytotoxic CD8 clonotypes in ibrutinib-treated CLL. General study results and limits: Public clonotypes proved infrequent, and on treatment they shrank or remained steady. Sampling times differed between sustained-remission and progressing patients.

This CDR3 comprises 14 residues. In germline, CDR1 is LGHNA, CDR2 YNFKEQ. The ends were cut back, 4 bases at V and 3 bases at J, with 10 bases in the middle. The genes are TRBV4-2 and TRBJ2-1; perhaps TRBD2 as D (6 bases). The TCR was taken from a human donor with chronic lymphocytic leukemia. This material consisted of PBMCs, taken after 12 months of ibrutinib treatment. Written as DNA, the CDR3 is TGTGCCAGCAGCCCTTTTAGCGGCTACAATGAGCAGTTCTTC. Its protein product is CASSPFSGYNEQFF.